This TCR beta chain is from a study of human T cells and chemical hapten exposure. Overall study context: Slight differences in pooled library volume were the main source of varying TCR yields across samples.

Each CDR3 protein gets one entry after TCRdb re-called the RACE reads with MiXCR. The sample gives 65,000 to 95,000 distinct CDR3 sequences, about 6.6% of which show up once; about 1.5% is in the top ten. Specified time point: patch test 2, 6 weeks after DPC sensitization. Treatment in this sample: therapeutic diphenylcyclopropenone sensitization with weekly scalp DPC. Staff drew blood before applying each patch test. The sample holds many counts of this clonotype. Its antigen is still unknown. Points from the study as a whole: Following DPC sensitization, TCRs present above 1 in 1000 frequency showed no change. The count of PT1 expanded TCRs correlated positively with patch test score.

The CDR3 sequence is 15 residues long. With V trimmed by 0 bases and J by 4 bases, 6 bases remained unmatched. Germline lookup yields CDR1 SGHKS and CDR2 YYEKEE (reference sequence). The sequence was collected from a woman aged 25 to 39 with alopecia areata. Some clones in this sample may be carry-over from other donors' samples. The V gene is TRBV5-5, the J gene TRBJ1-1, with 7 bases aligning to TRBD1. The starting material was whole blood, obtained in connection with sensitization to the hapten diphenylcyclopropenone (DPC). In DNA, the CDR3 is TGTGCCAGCAGCTTGGGGCCTGACAGGGCCACTGAAGCTTTCTTT. Its translation is CASSLGPDRATEAFF.